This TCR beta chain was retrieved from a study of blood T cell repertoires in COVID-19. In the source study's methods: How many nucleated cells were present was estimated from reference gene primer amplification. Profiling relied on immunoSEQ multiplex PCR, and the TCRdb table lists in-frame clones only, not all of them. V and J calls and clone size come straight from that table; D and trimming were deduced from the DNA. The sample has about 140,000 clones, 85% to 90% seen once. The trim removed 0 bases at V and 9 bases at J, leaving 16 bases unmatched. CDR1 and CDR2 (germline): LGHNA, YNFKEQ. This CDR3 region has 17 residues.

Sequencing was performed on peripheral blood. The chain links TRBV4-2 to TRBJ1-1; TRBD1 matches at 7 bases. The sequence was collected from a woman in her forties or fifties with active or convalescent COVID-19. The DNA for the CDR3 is TGTGCCAGCAGCCAAGAATTTTCCAACAGGGGAGCCGTGCAAGCTTTCTTT. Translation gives CASSQEFSNRGAVQAFF.